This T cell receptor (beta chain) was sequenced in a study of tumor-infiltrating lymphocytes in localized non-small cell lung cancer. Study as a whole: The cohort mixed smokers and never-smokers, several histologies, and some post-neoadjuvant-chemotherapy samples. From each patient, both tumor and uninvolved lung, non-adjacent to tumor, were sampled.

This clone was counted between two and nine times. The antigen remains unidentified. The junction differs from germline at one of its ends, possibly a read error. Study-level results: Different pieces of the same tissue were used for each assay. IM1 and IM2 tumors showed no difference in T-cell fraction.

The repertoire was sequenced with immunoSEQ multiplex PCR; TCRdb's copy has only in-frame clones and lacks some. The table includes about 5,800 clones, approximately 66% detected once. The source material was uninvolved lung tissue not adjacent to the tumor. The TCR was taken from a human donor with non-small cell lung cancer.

DNA for the CDR3: TGTGCTAGCAGCTCCCGATCGGGGATGCTCGGGGAGCTGTTTTTT. Its translation is CASSSRSGMLGELFF. The chain combines TRBV7-7 with TRBJ2-2, with D perhaps matching TRBD2 (5 bases). Germline CDR1 SSHAT, CDR2 FNYEAQ (reference sequence). The CDR3 length is 15 residues.